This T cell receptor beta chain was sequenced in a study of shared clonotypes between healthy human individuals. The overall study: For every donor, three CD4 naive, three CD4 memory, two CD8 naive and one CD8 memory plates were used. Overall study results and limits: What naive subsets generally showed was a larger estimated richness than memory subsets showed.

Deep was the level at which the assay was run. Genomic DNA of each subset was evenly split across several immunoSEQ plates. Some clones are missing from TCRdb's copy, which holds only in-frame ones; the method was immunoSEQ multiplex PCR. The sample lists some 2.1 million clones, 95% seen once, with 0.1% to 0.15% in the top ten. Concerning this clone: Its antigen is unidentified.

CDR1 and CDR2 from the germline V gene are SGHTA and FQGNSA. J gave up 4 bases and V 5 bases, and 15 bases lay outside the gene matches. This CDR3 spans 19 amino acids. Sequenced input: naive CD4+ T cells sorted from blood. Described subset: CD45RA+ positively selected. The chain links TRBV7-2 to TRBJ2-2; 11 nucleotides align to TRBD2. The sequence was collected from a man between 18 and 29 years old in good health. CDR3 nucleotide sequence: TGTGCCAGCAGCCCAGTAGGGGTAGCGGGGGGGCCTGGCACCGGGGAGCTGTTTTTT. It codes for CASSPVGVAGGPGTGELFF.